This entry lists 22 T cell receptor beta chains sequenced from one sample in a study of cytomegalovirus exposure and HLA in healthy donors. Researchers ran the PCR with 60 Vbeta and 13 Jbeta primers. Profiled with immunoSEQ multiplex PCR; TCRdb holds only in-frame clones, not every one. The sample yields roughly 190,000 clones, roughly 85% seen once. The sequencing input was PBMCs. These TCRs come from a woman aged 18-29 years in good health and CMV-seronegative.

This clone was found a few times. The rearrangement links TRBV7-9 to TRBJ2-3; 8 bases agree with TRBD1. The CDR3 extends over 15 amino acids. Germline assignment: CDR1 SEHNR and CDR2 FQNEAQ (reference sequence). Trimming removed 1 base from V and 4 bases from J; junction bases left unmatched: 4. The CDR3 region is CASSLGTGWADTQYF. The DNA for the CDR3 is TGTGCCAGCAGCTTAGGGACAGGGTGGGCAGATACGCAGTATTTT.

The chain uses TRBV19 and TRBJ1-2; D gene ambiguous. The CDR3 is 13 amino acids. Germline V gene sequence: CDR1 LNHDA, CDR2 SQIVND (reference sequence). V lost 6 bases to trimming and J lost 4 bases, with 12 bases between them. The DNA of the CDR3 is TGTGCCAGTAGCAAGGAGCTCCTCTATGGCTACACCTTC. It codes for CASSKELLYGYTF.

The J gene is TRBJ2-1, the V gene TRBV5-4; 7 bases align to TRBD1. This CDR3 region has 13 residues. The V segment lost 3 bases and the J segment 7 bases; nucleotides outside the gene matches: 4. Germline values: CDR1 SGHNT, CDR2 YYREEE (reference sequence). CDR3 in amino acids: CASSWDSQNEQFF. The CDR3 DNA follows: TGTGCCAGCAGCTGGGACAGTCAAAATGAGCAGTTCTTC.

This chain links TRBV7-9 with TRBJ1-5; D remains unclear. CDR3 size: 14 residues. From germline, CDR1 is SEHNR and CDR2 FQNEAQ (reference sequence). Trimming stripped 3 bases from V and 4 bases from J, with 10 bases between. The CDR3 DNA sequence: TGTGCCAGCAGCTTGCGGGGTGCGAATCAGCCCCAGCATTTT. Protein: CASSLRGANQPQHF.

In this sample, this clone turned up once. V gene TRBV29-1 combines with J gene TRBJ1-4; TRBD1 matches at 8 bases. In germline, CDR1 is SQVTM, CDR2 ANQGSEA. CDR3 size: 15 residues. The junction had 11 bases not matched to a gene; V was cut back by 3 bases and J by 8 bases. CDR3 in amino acids: CSVEDRASPGEKLFF. The CDR3 nucleotides read TGCAGCGTTGAGGACAGGGCCTCTCCGGGCGAAAAACTGTTTTTT.

The V gene is TRBV30, the J gene TRBJ1-6; the D is unclear. The length of the CDR3 is 15 residues. V was cut by 2 bases and J by 9 bases, with 17 bases left in between. In germline, CDR1 is GTSNPN, CDR2 SVGIG (reference sequence). The CDR3 is CAWSLEPASGSPLHF. The DNA of the CDR3 is TGTGCCTGGAGTTTGGAACCCGCATCGGGTTCACCCCTCCACTTT.

As to this clone: Within the sample, other DNA sequences also encode this same CDR3. The rearrangement links TRBV28 to TRBJ2-3; 7 nucleotides match TRBD2. The germline CDR1 and CDR2 sequences are MDHEN and SYDVKM. V shed 1 base, J shed 2 bases, and the junction held 3 bases outside the gene matches. This CDR3 spans 15 amino acids. The CDR3 DNA is TGTGCCAGCAGTTTATCGGGAGGATCCACAGATACGCAGTATTTT. It specifies CASSLSGGSTDTQYF. The full variable domain, with the rest looked up from reference TRBV28 and TRBJ2-3, is DVKVTQSSRYLVKRTGEKVFLECVQDMDHENMFWYRQDPGLGLRLIYFSYDVKMKEKGDIPEGYSVSREKKERFSLILESASTNQTSMYLCASSLSGGSTDTQYFGPGTRLTVL.

The chain recombines TRBV25-1 with TRBJ1-1; D gene ambiguous. The CDR3 loop spans 15 amino acids. The germline V gene has CDR1 MGHDK and CDR2 SYGVNS. V dropped 7 bases and J dropped 6 bases, with 21 bases sitting between them. DNA for the CDR3: TGTGCCAGCACTCCCGACCGAGGGAGATCGCCTGAAGCTTTCTTT. Protein: CASTPDRGRSPEAFF.

The chain is built from TRBV7-9 and TRBJ1-6; D remains ambiguous. The germline V gene encodes CDR1 SEHNR and CDR2 FQNEAQ (reference sequence). V lost 5 bases and J lost 11, with 13 bases in between. The CDR3 is made up of 13 amino acids. The DNA of the CDR3 is TGTGCCAGCAGCCCTGGGGAGGCTCCACCCCTCCACTTT. It yields the protein CASSPGEAPPLHF. Full variable domain (remainder filled in from reference TRBV7-9 and TRBJ1-6): DTGVSQNPRHKITKRGQNVTFRCDPISEHNRLYWYRQTLGQGPEFLTYFQNEAQLEKSRLLSDRFSAERPKGSFSTLEIQRTEQGDSAMYLCASSPGEAPPLHFGNGTRLTVT.

The chain is built from TRBV7-2 and TRBJ2-5; TRBD1 agrees at 10 bases. In germline, CDR1 is SGHTA, CDR2 FQGNSA. This CDR3 has 16 amino acids. The V and J ends lost 6 bases and 4 bases, in that order; junction bases with no gene match: 11. The CDR3 region has the DNA TGTGCCAGCAGAGCTACACCGGGACAGGGGATAGAGACCCAGTACTTC. Protein product: CASRATPGQGIETQYF.

The chain has TRBV9 and TRBJ2-7; 9 bases align to TRBD2. The CDR3 runs 14 residues. V trimming: 6 bases; J trimming: 6 bases; junction bases outside the gene matches: 10. Germline V gene lookup returns CDR1 SGDLS and CDR2 YYNGEE. The chain's CDR3 is CASTHSGLAVEQYV. The CDR3 region has the DNA TGTGCCAGCACGCACTCGGGACTAGCAGTCGAGCAGTACGTC.

The chain joins TRBV30 to TRBJ1-1; possible D gene TRBD1, 5 bases. The CDR3 has 12 residues. From germline, CDR1 is GTSNPN and CDR2 SVGIG (reference sequence). V lost 1 base to trimming and J lost 7 bases, with 10 bases between them. DNA for the CDR3: TGTGCCTGGAGTGGACAGCCTGGTGAAGCTTTCTTT. Translated, it gives CAWSGQPGEAFF.

The chain joins TRBV4-3 to TRBJ2-7, with D tentatively TRBD2 (5 bases). Germline V gene lookup returns CDR1 LGHNA and CDR2 YSLEER. The CDR3 covers 13 residues. V lost 6 bases, J lost 1 base, and 10 bases lay in between. DNA for the CDR3: TGCGCCAGCAGTCTAGACTATTCCTACGAGCAGTACGTC. Protein: CASSLDYSYEQYV.

The V call is TRBV19, the J call TRBJ1-1; D possibly corresponds to TRBD1 (5 bases). There are 13 residues in the CDR3. Germline V gene lookup returns CDR1 LNHDA and CDR2 SQIVND (reference sequence). Trimming removed 5 bases from V and 11 bases from J, with 18 bases in between. The CDR3 loop is CASSEGHPLFAFF. Here the CDR3 DNA reads TGTGCCAGTAGTGAAGGACACCCTTTGTTCGCTTTCTTT.

The chain uses TRBV14 and TRBJ2-2; the D is unclear. The CDR3 runs to 15 residues. Trimming left V 0 bases short and J 3 bases short, with 8 bases between. Germline CDR1 SGHDN, CDR2 FVKESK. Here the CDR3 DNA reads TGTGCCAGCAGCCAAGATTACGGGTACACCGGGGAGCTGTTTTTT. The encoded protein is CASSQDYGYTGELFF.

The chain has TRBV11-2 and TRBJ1-2; no reliable D call. The CDR3 has 15 residues. Trimming pared 0 bases from V and 4 bases from J, leaving 12 bases between. CDR1 and CDR2 from the germline V gene are SGHAT and FQNNGV. As DNA, the CDR3 is TGTGCCAGCAGCTTAGATGCGGGGTTGTTCTATGGCTACACCTTC. Translated, it gives CASSLDAGLFYGYTF.

This sequence joins TRBV19 and TRBJ1-4; 8 bases are shared with TRBD1. The CDR3 totals 15 residues. J was trimmed by 4 bases and V by 2 bases; bases with no gene match: 3. CDR1 is LNHDA, CDR2 SQIVND, per germline (reference sequence). DNA for the CDR3: TGTGCCAGTAGTATATTAGGACAGGGTAATGAAAAACTGTTTTTT. This codes for CASSILGQGNEKLFF.

This chain connects TRBV19 to TRBJ1-3; 8 bases are shared with TRBD1. The CDR3 covers 16 residues. Trimming cost V 7 bases and J 3 bases; bases outside gene matches: 11. Germline V gives CDR1 LNHDA, CDR2 SQIVND (reference sequence). Here the CDR3 DNA reads TGTGCCAGTACGGGTTTGGTGACAGGGGATGGAAACACCATATATTTT. This sequence encodes CASTGLVTGDGNTIYF. The full variable domain, completed using reference TRBV19 and TRBJ1-3, is DGGITQSPKYLFRKEGQNVTLSCEQNLNHDAMYWYRQDPGQGLRLIYYSQIVNDFQKGDIAEGYSVSREKKESFPLTVTSAQKNPTAFYLCASTGLVTGDGNTIYFGEGSWLTVV.

The chain carries TRBV18 and TRBJ1-3; unclear D gene. Looked up from germline, CDR1 is KGHSH and CDR2 is LQKENI. The CDR3 consists of 16 residues. Trimming shortened V by 3 bases and J by 4 bases, and 16 bases separated the two germline ends. Here the CDR3 reads CASSPQPGDSGNTIYF. The CDR3 nucleotides are TGTGCCAGCTCACCGCAGCCGGGAGATTCGGGAAACACCATATATTTT.

Comments on this clone: The same CDR3 arises from other DNA sequences in this sample as well. The rearrangement uses TRBV7-9 and TRBJ2-5; perhaps TRBD2 as D (5 bases). V dropped 6 bases and J dropped 4 bases, with 12 bases sitting between them. The CDR3 has 13 amino acids. CDR1 and CDR2 (germline): SEHNR, FQNEAQ (reference sequence). The CDR3 bases are TGTGCCAGCAGTTCACCCGAGGGAGAGACCCAGTACTTC. Translation: CASSSPEGETQYF.

As concerns this clone: An end of the junction does not agree with germline; a read error may underlie this. The chain combines TRBV7-9 with TRBJ1-2; a weak D match, TRBD1 (5 bases). The CDR3 spans 16 residues. CDR1 is SEHNR and CDR2 is FQNEAQ in the germline V gene (reference sequence). The CDR3 here is CSSSQLTGLASYGYTF. The DNA for the CDR3 is TGTTCCAGCAGCCAACTTACAGGTCTCGCGAGCTATGGCTACACCTTC.

This clone was seen a handful of times. The gene calls are TRBV4-3 and TRBJ2-3, with 10 positions matching TRBD2. CDR3 length: 17 residues. Germline V CDR1 and CDR2: LGHNA, YSLEER. V lost 1 base, J lost 3 bases, and 7 bases stayed unmatched. The CDR3 bases are TGCGCCAGCAGCCAAGCATCAGCGGGAGGGGGGACAGATACGCAGTATTTT. It is translated as CASSQASAGGGTDTQYF.